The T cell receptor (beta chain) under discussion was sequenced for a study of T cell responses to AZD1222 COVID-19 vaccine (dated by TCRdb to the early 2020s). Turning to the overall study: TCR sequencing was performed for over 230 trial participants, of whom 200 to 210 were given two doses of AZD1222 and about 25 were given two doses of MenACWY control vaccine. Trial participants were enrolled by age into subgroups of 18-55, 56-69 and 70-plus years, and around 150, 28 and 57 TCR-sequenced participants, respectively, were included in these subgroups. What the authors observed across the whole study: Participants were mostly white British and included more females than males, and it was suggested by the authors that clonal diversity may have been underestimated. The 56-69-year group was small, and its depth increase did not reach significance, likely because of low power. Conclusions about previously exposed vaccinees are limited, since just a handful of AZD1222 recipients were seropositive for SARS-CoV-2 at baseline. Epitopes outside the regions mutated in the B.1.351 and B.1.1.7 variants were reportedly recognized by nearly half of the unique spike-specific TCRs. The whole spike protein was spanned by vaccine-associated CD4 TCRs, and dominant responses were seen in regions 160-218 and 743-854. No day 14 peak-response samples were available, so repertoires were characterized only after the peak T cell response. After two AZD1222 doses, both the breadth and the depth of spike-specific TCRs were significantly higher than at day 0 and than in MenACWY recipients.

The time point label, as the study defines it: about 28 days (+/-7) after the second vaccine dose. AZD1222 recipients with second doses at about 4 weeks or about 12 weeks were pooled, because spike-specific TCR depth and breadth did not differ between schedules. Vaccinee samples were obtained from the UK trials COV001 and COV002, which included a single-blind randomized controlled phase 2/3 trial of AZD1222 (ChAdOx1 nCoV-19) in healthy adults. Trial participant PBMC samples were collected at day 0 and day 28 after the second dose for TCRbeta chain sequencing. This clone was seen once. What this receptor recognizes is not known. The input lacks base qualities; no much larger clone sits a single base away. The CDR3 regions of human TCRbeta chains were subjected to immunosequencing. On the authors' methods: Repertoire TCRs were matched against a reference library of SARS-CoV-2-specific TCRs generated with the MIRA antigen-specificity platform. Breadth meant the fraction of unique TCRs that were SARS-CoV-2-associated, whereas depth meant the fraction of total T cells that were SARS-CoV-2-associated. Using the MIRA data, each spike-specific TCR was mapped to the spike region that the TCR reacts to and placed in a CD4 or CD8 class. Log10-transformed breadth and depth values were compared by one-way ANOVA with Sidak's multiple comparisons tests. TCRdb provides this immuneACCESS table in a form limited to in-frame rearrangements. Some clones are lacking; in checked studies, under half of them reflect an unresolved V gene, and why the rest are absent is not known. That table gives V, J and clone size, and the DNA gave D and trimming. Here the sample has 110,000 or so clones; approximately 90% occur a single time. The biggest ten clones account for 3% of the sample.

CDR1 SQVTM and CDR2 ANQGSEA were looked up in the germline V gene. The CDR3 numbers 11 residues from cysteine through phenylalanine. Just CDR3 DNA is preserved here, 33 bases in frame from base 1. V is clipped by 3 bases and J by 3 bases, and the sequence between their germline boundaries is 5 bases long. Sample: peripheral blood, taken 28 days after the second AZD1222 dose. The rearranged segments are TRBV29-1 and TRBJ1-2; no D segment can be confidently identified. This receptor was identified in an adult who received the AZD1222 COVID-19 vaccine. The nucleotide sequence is TGCAGCGTTGATCGGGACTATGGCTACACCTTC. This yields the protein CSVDRDYGYTF.